The present T cell receptor beta chain was sequenced within a study of blood T cell repertoires in COVID-19. Whole-study context: Some COVID-19 samples were acute and others convalescent; all came from the United States, Italy and Spain.

Under the authors' procedure: By means of reference gene primer amplification, nucleated cell counts were estimated. Sequencing was performed with immunoSEQ multiplex PCR; in TCRdb, only in-frame clones are kept and a portion is missing. The DNA gave D and trimming, while V, J and clone size come from that table. The sample yields about 400,000 clones, roughly 87% seen once. Ages ranged from 18 to 89 years, with residence in approximately 25 US areas. Participants reported their clinical history, and cohort assignment relied on those reports. The CDR3 is 16 amino acids. The V segment lost 4 bases and the J segment 1 base; nucleotides outside the gene matches: 6. Germline loops: CDR1 SGHRS, CDR2 YFSETQ.

This receptor was identified in a woman aged 35 to 49 with acute COVID-19. The sample was PBMCs or T cells enriched from blood (not recorded which). The chain links TRBV5-1 to TRBJ2-2, with 8 bases identical to TRBD2. The CDR3 DNA sequence: TGCGCCAGCAGCCCTGCTCTAGCGGGGAACACCGGGGAGCTGTTTTTT. This encodes CASSPALAGNTGELFF.